In this sample, the clone carrying this T cell receptor beta chain turned up a few times. Its antigen is undetermined. The entry originates in a study of T cell responses to AZD1222 COVID-19 vaccine. V lost 4 bases and J lost 5, with 17 bases in between. This CDR3 is built from 15 residues. Germline V CDR1 and CDR2: SEHNR, FQNEAQ (reference sequence). Points from the study as a whole: White British people made up most donors, females outnumbered males, and clonal diversity was possibly underestimated.

Profiling relied on immunoSEQ multiplex PCR, and the TCRdb table lists in-frame clones only, not all of them. The profile shows around 180,000 clones, 75% to 90% of them singletons. The specimen comprised peripheral blood, sampled on day 0 of AZD1222 vaccination. This receptor was identified in an adult in good health. The V gene is TRBV7-9, the J gene TRBJ1-1, with TRBD1 as a possible D gene (6 bases). The CDR3 reads CASSSNPLGGTEAFF. DNA of the CDR3: TGTGCCAGCAGCTCAAATCCCCTAGGGGGAACTGAAGCTTTCTTT.